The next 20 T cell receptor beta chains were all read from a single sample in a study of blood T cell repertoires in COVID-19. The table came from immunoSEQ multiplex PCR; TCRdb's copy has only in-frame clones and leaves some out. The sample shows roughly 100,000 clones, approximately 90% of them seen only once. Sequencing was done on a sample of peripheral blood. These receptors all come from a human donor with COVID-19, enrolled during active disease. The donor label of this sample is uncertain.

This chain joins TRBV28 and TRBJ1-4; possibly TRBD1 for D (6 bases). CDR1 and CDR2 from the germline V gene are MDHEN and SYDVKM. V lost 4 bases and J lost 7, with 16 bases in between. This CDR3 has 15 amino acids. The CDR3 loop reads CASSYPAGESEKLFF. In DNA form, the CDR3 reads TGTGCCAGCAGTTATCCCGCAGGGGAAAGTGAAAAACTGTTTTTT.

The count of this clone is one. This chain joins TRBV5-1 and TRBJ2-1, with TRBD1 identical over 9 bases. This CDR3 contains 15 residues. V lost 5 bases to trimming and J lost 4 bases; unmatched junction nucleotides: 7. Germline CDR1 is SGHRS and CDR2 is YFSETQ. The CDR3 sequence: CASRFGDRDYNEQFF. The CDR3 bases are TGCGCCAGCAGATTTGGGGACAGGGATTACAATGAGCAGTTCTTC.

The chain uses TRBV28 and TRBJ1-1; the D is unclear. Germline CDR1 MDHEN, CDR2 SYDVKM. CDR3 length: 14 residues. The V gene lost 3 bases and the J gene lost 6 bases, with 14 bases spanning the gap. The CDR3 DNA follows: TGTGCCAGCAGTTTTTCGGGGAATCTTGCTGAAGCTTTCTTT. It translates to CASSFSGNLAEAFF.

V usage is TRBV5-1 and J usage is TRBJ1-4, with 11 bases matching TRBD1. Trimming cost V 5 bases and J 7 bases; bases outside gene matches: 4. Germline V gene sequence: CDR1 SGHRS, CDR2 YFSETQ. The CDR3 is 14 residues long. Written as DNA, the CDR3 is TGCGCCAGCAGAGGGACAGGGGGACCTGAAAAACTGTTTTTT. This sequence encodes CASRGTGGPEKLFF.

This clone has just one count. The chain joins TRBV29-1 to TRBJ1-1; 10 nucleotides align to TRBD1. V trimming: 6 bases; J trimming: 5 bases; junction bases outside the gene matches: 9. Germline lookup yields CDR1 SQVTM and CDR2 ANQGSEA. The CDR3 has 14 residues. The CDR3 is CSVGTGAWETEAFF. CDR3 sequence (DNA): TGCAGCGTAGGGACAGGGGCTTGGGAAACTGAAGCTTTCTTT.

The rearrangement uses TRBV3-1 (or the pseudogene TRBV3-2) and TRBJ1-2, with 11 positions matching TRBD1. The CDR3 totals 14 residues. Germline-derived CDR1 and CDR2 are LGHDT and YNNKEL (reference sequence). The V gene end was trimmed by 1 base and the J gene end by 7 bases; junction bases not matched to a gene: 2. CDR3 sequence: CASSQGDRGFGYTF. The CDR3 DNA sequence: TGTGCCAGCAGCCAAGGGGACAGGGGGTTTGGCTACACCTTC.

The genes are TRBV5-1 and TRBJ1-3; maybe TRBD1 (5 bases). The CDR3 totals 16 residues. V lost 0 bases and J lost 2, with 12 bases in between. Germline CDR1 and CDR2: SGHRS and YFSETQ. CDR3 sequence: CASSLGLGEAGNTIYF. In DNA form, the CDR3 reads TGCGCCAGCAGCTTGGGCTTGGGGGAGGCTGGAAACACCATATATTTT.

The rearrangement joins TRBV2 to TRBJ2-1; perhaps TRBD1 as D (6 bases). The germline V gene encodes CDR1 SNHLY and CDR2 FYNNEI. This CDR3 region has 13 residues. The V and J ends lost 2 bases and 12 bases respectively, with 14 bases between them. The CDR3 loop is CASSETGLFGQFF. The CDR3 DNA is TGTGCCAGCAGTGAAACAGGGTTGTTCGGGCAGTTCTTC.

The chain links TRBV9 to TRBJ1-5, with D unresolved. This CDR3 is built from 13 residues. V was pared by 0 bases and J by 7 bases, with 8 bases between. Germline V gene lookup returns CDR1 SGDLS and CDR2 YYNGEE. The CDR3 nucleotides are TGTGCCAGCAGCGTAGGTGAGGGACAGCCCCAGCATTTT. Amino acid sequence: CASSVGEGQPQHF.

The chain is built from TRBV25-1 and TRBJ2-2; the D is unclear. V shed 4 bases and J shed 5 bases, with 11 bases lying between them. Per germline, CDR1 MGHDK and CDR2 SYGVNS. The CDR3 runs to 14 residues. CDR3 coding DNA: TGTGCCAGCAGTGGGTACTTGAGGACCGGGGAGCTGTTTTTT. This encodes CASSGYLRTGELFF.

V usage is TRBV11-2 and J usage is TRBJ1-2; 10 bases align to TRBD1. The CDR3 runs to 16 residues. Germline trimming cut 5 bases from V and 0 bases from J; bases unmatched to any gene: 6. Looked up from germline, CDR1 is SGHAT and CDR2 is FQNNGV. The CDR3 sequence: CASSIAGTGANYGYTF. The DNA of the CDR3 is TGTGCCAGCAGCATTGCCGGGACAGGGGCTAACTATGGCTACACCTTC.

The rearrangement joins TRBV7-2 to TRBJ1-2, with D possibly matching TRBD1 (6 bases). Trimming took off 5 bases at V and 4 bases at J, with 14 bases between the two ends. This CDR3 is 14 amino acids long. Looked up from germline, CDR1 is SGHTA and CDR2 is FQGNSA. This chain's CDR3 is CASSPPGGVYGYTF. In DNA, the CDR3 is TGTGCCAGCAGCCCCCCGGGGGGCGTCTATGGCTACACCTTC. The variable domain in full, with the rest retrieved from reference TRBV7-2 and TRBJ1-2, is GAGVSQSPSNKVTEKGKDVELRCDPISGHTALYWYRQSLGQGLEFLIYFQGNSAPDKSGLPSDRFSAERTGGSVSTLTIQRTQQEDSAVYLCASSPPGGVYGYTFGSGTRLTVV.

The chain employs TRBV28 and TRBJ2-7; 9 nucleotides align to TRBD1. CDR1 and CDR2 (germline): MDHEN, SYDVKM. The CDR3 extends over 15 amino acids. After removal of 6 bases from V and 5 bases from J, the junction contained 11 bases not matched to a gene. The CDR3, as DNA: TGTGCCAGCAGACGGCCCGGGACAGGGATTGACGAGCAGTACTTC. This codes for CASRRPGTGIDEQYF.

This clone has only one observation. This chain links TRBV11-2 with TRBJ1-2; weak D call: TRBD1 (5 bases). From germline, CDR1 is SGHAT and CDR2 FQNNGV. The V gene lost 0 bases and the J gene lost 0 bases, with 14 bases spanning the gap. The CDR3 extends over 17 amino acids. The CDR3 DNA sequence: TGTGCCAGCAGCTTAGATATGATACAGGCGACTAACTATGGCTACACCTTC. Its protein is CASSLDMIQATNYGYTF.

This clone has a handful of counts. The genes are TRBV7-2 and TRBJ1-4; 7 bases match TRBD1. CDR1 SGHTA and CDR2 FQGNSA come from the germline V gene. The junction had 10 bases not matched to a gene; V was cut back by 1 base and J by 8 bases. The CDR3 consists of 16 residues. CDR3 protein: CASSLDQTGMSEKLFF. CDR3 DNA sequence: TGTGCCAGCAGCTTAGACCAGACAGGGATGAGCGAAAAACTGTTTTTT.

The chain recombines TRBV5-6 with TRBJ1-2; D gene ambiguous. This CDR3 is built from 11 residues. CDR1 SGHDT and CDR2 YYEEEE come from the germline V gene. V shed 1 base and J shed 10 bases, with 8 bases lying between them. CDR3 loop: CASSLLEVYTF. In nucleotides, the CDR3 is TGTGCCAGCAGCTTGTTAGAAGTCTACACCTTC.

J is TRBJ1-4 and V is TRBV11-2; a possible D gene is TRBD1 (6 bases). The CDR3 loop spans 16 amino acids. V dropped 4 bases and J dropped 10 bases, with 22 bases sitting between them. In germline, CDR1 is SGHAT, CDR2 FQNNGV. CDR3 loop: CASSWDGTGFRGKLFF. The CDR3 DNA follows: TGTGCCAGCAGCTGGGATGGGACGGGGTTCAGGGGAAAACTGTTTTTT.

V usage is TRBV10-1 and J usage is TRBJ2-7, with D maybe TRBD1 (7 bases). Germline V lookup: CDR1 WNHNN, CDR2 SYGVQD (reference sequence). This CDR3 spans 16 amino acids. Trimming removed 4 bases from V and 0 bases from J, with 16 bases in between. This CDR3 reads CASSVQGPSVSYEQYF. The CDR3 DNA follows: TGCGCCAGCAGTGTACAGGGGCCTAGCGTCTCCTACGAGCAGTACTTC.

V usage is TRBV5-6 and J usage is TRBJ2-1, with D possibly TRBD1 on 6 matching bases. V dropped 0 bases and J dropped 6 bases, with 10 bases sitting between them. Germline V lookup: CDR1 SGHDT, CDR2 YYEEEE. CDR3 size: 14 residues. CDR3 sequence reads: CASSLVGHGNEQFF. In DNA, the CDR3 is TGTGCCAGCAGCTTGGTGGGACATGGCAATGAGCAGTTCTTC.

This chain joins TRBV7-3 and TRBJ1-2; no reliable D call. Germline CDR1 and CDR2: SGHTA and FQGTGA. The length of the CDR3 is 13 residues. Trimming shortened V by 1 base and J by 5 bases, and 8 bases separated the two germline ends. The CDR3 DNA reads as TGTGCCAGCAGCTTAAATTCAGGTTATGGCTACACCTTC. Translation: CASSLNSGYGYTF.